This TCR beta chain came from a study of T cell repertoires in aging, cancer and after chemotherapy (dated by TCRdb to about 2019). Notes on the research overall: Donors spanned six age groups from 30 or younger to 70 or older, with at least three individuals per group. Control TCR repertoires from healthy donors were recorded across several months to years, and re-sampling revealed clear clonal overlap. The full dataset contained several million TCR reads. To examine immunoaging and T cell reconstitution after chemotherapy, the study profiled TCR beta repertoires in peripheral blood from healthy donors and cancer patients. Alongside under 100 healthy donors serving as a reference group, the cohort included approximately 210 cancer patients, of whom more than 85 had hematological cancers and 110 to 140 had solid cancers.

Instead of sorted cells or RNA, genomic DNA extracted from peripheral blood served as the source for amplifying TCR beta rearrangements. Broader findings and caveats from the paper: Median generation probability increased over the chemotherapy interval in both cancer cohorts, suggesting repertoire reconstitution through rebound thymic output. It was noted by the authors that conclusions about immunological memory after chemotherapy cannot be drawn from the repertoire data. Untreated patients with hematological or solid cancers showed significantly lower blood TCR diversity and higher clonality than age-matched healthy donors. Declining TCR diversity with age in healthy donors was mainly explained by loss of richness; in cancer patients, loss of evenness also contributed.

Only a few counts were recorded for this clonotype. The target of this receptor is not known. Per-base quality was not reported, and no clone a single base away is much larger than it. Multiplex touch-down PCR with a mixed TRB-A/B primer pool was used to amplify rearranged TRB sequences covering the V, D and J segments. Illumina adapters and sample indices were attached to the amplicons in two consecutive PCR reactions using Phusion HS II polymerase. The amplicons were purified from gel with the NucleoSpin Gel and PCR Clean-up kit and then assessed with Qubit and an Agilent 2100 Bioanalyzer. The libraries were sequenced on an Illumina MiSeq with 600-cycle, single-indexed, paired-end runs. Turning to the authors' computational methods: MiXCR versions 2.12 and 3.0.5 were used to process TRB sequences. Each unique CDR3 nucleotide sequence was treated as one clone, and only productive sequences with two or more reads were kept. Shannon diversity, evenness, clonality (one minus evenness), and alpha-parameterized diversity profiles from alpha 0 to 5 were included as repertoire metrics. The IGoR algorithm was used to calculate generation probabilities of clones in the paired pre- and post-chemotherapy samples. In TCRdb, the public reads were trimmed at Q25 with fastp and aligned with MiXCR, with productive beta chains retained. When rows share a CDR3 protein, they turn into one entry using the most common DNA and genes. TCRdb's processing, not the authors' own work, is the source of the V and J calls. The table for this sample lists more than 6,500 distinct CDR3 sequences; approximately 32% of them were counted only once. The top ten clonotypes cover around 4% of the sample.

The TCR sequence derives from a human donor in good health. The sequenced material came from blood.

The CDR3 is CASRSPGSDYGYTF. The DNA is as follows: TGTGCCAGCAGGTCACCGGGCTCCGACTATGGCTACACCTTC. The chain is assembled from TRBV12-3 or TRBV12-4 and TRBJ1-2; too little of a D gene remains to name it. Taken from cysteine to phenylalanine, the CDR3 has 14 residues. The retained sequence is limited to the CDR3, 42 bases, with the frame set at the first base. V is cut by 6 bases and J by 3 bases, and the space between the germline ends is 14 bases.